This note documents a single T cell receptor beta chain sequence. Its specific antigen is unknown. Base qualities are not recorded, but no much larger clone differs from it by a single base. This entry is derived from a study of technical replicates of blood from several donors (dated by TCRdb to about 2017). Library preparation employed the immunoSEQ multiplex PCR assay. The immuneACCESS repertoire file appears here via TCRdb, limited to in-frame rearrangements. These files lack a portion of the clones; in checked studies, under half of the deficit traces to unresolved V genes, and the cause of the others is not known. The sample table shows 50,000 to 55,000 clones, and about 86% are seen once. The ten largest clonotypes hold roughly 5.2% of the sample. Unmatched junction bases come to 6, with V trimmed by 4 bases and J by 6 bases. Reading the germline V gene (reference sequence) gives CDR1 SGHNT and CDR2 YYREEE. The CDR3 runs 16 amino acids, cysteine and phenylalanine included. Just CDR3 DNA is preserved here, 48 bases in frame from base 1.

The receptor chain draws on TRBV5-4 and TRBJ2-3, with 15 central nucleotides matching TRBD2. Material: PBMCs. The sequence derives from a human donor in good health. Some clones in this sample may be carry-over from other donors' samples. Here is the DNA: TGTGCCAGCAGCCTCGGACTAGCGGGAGGGCAGGATACGCAGTATTTT. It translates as CASSLGLAGGQDTQYF.